These 15 T cell receptor beta chains share one sample of origin, sequenced in a study of shared clonotypes between healthy human individuals. The protocol was immunoSEQ multiplex PCR, while the TCRdb copy is restricted to in-frame clones and leaves out a portion. The sample has some 1,100,000 clones, around three quarters seen once. Sequencing was performed on memory CD4+ T cells from PBMCs. Indicated subset: CD45RA-negative fraction. All receptors derive from a man aged 18 to 35 in good health. Some clones in this sample may be carry-over from other donors' samples.

The chain combines TRBV7-6 with TRBJ2-2; tentative D call: TRBD2 (6 bases). V was pared by 1 base and J by 0 bases, with 9 bases between. Germline CDR1 reads SGHVS; CDR2 reads FNYEAQ. There are 16 residues in the CDR3. The CDR3 DNA reads TGTGCCAGCAGCTTAGGGGCGGGGTCGAACACCGGGGAGCTGTTTTTT. This codes for CASSLGAGSNTGELFF.

The V gene is TRBV6-1, the J gene TRBJ2-7; the D is unclear. Trimming pared 7 bases from V and 3 bases from J, leaving 7 bases between. The V gene's germline CDR1 is MNHNS and CDR2 SASEGT. This CDR3 comprises 11 residues. Written as DNA, the CDR3 is TGTGCCAGCAACCCGGGCTACGAGCAGTACTTC. This gives the protein CASNPGYEQYF.

J is TRBJ2-1 and V is TRBV29-1; TRBD2 agrees at 9 bases. Germline V gives CDR1 SQVTM, CDR2 ANQGSEA. The CDR3 is 14 residues long. Trimming cost V 6 bases and J 7 bases; bases outside gene matches: 10. The CDR3 spells CSVQTSGGANEQFF. CDR3 bases: TGCAGCGTCCAGACTAGCGGAGGCGCGAATGAGCAGTTCTTC.

This rearrangement joins TRBV28 to TRBJ2-1; D gene ambiguous. The CDR3 is 17 residues long. Looked up from germline, CDR1 is MDHEN and CDR2 is SYDVKM. V dropped 3 bases and J dropped 5 bases, with 20 bases sitting between them. In DNA, the CDR3 is TGTGCCAGCAGTTTCCCGGGCGGAGCTAACCCAGACAATGAGCAGTTCTTC. Residues: CASSFPGGANPDNEQFF. The variable domain in full, completed from reference TRBV28 and TRBJ2-1, reads DVKVTQSSRYLVKRTGEKVFLECVQDMDHENMFWYRQDPGLGLRLIYFSYDVKMKEKGDIPEGYSVSREKKERFSLILESASTNQTSMYLCASSFPGGANPDNEQFFGPGTRLTVL.

The V gene is TRBV19, the J gene TRBJ2-4; 7 bases map to TRBD1. The trim removed 5 bases at V and 1 base at J, leaving 14 bases unmatched. The CDR3 runs to 18 residues. CDR1 and CDR2 from the germline V gene are LNHDA and SQIVND (reference sequence). Here the CDR3 reads CASSLGTVSGKAKNIQYF. The CDR3 DNA follows: TGTGCCAGTAGTCTAGGGACAGTGAGCGGAAAGGCCAAAAACATTCAGTACTTC.

About this clone itself: This may stem from a read error, because a much larger clone lies one nucleotide away. The V gene is TRBV7-6, the J gene TRBJ1-1; D unresolved. The CDR3 is 13 residues long. Germline assignment: CDR1 SGHVS and CDR2 FNYEAQ. CDR3 sequence reads: CASGLGRNTEAFF. The CDR3 DNA is TGTGCCAGCGGCTTAGGCAGAAACACTGAAGCTTTCTTT.

The rearrangement links TRBV27 to TRBJ2-3, with TRBD1 as a possible D gene (6 bases). The CDR3 loop spans 12 amino acids. Trimming left V 4 bases short and J 10 bases short, with 12 bases between. Germline assignment: CDR1 MNHEY and CDR2 SMNVEV (reference sequence). CDR3 sequence: CASSSGHFSQYF. In nucleotides, the CDR3 is TGTGCCAGCAGTTCGGGACACTTTTCGCAGTATTTT.

The chain uses TRBV11-1 and TRBJ2-7; 7 nucleotides line up with TRBD1. CDR1 is SGHAT, CDR2 FQDESV, per germline (reference sequence). Losses at the gene ends were 5 bases for V and 1 base for J; bases not matched to a gene: 11. CDR3 length equals 16 residues. The CDR3 region is CASSPRQGSLSYEQYF. In DNA, the CDR3 is TGTGCCAGCAGCCCACGACAGGGCTCCCTTTCCTACGAGCAGTACTTC.

V and J are TRBV30 and TRBJ2-1, with a possible D match to TRBD2 (5 bases). Per the germline V gene, CDR1 is GTSNPN and CDR2 is SVGIG (reference sequence). The CDR3 loop spans 15 amino acids. Trimming cost V 4 bases and J 5 bases, with 18 bases left between them. CDR3 amino acids: CAWNSGNGGHNEQFF. The CDR3 DNA reads as TGTGCCTGGAATTCCGGGAATGGCGGGCACAATGAGCAGTTCTTC.

The chain recombines TRBV28 with TRBJ2-5; 8 nucleotides align to TRBD1. The DNA end is a closer match to TRBJ2-7, so the J assignment may be wrong. Germline V gene lookup returns CDR1 MDHEN and CDR2 SYDVKM. The CDR3 length is 15 residues. The CDR3 DNA sequence: TGTGCCAGCAGTTCGCGGGACAGGAGCTCCTACGAGCAGTACTTC. As protein: CASSSRDRSSYEQYF.

The chain combines TRBV28 with TRBJ1-4; D unclear. With 0 bases removed from V and 0 bases from J, the gap between germline ends came to 11 bases. Germline V CDR1 and CDR2: MDHEN, SYDVKM. The CDR3 loop spans 17 amino acids. The CDR3 sequence: CASSLWVTDATNEKLFF. For the CDR3, the DNA is TGTGCCAGCAGTTTATGGGTAACAGATGCAACTAATGAAAAACTGTTTTTT.

CDR3 DNA: TGTGCCAGCAGCTTAAGGGCTCAAGGGGAGACCCAGTACTTC. Encoded protein: CASSLRAQGETQYF. V usage is TRBV7-8 and J usage is TRBJ2-5, with D unresolved. The CDR3 is made up of 14 amino acids. Germline V lookup: CDR1 SGHVS, CDR2 FQNEAQ. V was cut by 2 bases and J by 5 bases, with 12 bases left in between.

The rearrangement uses TRBV11-2 and TRBJ2-2, with 10 bases that match TRBD2. Losses at the gene ends were 5 bases for V and 5 bases for J; bases not matched to a gene: 5. CDR3 length: 15 amino acids. CDR1 is SGHAT and CDR2 is FQNNGV in the germline V gene. CDR3 DNA sequence: TGTGCCAGCAGCGAACTAGCGGGAAAAACCGGGGAGCTGTTTTTT. Encoded protein: CASSELAGKTGELFF.

The sample holds a few counts of this clone. This sequence joins TRBV28 and TRBJ1-5, with unresolved D. This CDR3 is built from 14 residues. Germline V gene lookup returns CDR1 MDHEN and CDR2 SYDVKM. V was cut by 8 bases and J by 2 bases, with 13 bases left in between. CDR3 in DNA: TGTGCCAGCTTTTTGGCGGCGGGCAATCAGCCCCAGCATTTT. Protein: CASFLAAGNQPQHF.

There are many counts of this clone. The rearrangement joins TRBV7-9 to TRBJ1-4; D might be TRBD1 (5 bases). The CDR3 runs 15 residues. Germline-derived CDR1 and CDR2 are SEHNR and FQNEAQ (reference sequence). The ends were cut back, 4 bases at V and 0 bases at J, with 9 bases in the middle. CDR3 sequence: CASSSRQPTNEKLFF. CDR3 bases: TGTGCCAGCAGCTCACGACAGCCAACTAATGAAAAACTGTTTTTT.